The 32 T cell receptor beta chains given below trace back to one sample, sequenced in a study of T cell responses to AZD1222 COVID-19 vaccine. TCRdb's copy holds only in-frame clones and misses some; the assay was immunoSEQ multiplex PCR. Of approximately 120,000 clones listed, 70% to 90% are singletons. The sequencing used peripheral blood, collected on day 0 of AZD1222 vaccination. These receptors were collected from an adult in good health.

CDR3 in amino acids: CASSPGTMNTGELFF. The DNA for the CDR3 is TGTGCCAGCTCCCCCGGGACTATGAACACCGGGGAGCTGTTTTTT. The rearrangement joins TRBV18 to TRBJ2-2; TRBD2 agrees at 7 bases. The germline gives CDR1 KGHSH, CDR2 LQKENI. The CDR3 covers 15 residues. Germline trimming cut 6 bases from V and 1 base from J; bases unmatched to any gene: 5.

The CDR3 DNA follows: TGTGCCAGCAGTCAGGGACACAAATCGGCGGGGGCCAACGTCCTGACTTTC. Its translation: CASSQGHKSAGANVLTF. The chain carries TRBV27 and TRBJ2-6, with D perhaps matching TRBD1 (6 bases). The CDR3 spans 17 residues. Per germline, CDR1 MNHEY and CDR2 SMNVEV (reference sequence). Deletions cut 5 bases from V and 4 bases from J, with 18 bases between.

The gene calls are TRBV9 and TRBJ1-5, with D possibly matching TRBD1 (6 bases). In germline, CDR1 is SGDLS, CDR2 YYNGEE. CDR3 length equals 15 residues. Trimming took 3 bases from V and 8 from J, leaving 18 bases between them. The CDR3 protein is CASSAGVGGTKPQHF. Written as DNA, the CDR3 is TGTGCCAGCAGCGCTGGGGTAGGGGGGACCAAGCCCCAGCATTTT. The full variable domain, its missing parts supplied by reference TRBV9 and TRBJ1-5, is DSGVTQTPKHLITATGQRVTLRCSPRSGDLSVYWYQQSLDQGLQFLIQYYNGEERAKGNILERFSAQQFPDLHSELNLSSLELGDSALYFCASSAGVGGTKPQHFGDGTRLSIL.

The chain couples TRBV3-1 (or the pseudogene TRBV3-2) to TRBJ2-1, with 9 bases lining up with TRBD2. From germline, CDR1 is LGHDT and CDR2 YNNKEL (reference sequence). The CDR3 is 16 amino acids. Trimming took 4 bases from V and 8 from J; bases not matched to a gene: 12. The CDR3 here is CASSPSLAGVGDEQFF. As DNA, the CDR3 is TGTGCCAGCAGCCCTTCATTAGCGGGAGTAGGGGATGAGCAGTTCTTC.

The gene calls are TRBV6-4 and TRBJ2-1; the match to TRBD2 covers 8 bases. V trimming: 2 bases; J trimming: 4 bases; junction bases outside the gene matches: 4. Germline V gives CDR1 MRHNA, CDR2 SNTAGT. CDR3 size: 15 residues. The CDR3 spells CASSDRSSGYNEQFF. The CDR3 bases are TGTGCCAGCAGTGACAGGTCTAGCGGGTACAATGAGCAGTTCTTC.

The chain employs TRBV6-2 or TRBV6-3 and TRBJ2-3; no definite D call. The CDR3 spans 12 residues. Germline CDR1 and CDR2: MNHEY and SVGEGT. The ends were cut back, 5 bases at V and 2 bases at J, with 5 bases in the middle. DNA of the CDR3: TGTGCCAGCAGTATAAACACAGATACGCAGTATTTT. It is translated as CASSINTDTQYF.

The rearrangement links TRBV6-5 to TRBJ1-5; D uncertain. V lost 0 bases, J lost 10 bases, and 16 bases lay in between. The CDR3 consists of 15 residues. Germline V gene data show CDR1 as MNHEY and CDR2 as SVGAGI. The DNA for the CDR3 is TGTGCCAGCAGTTACTCGAAGATTTTTTTGAGTCCCCAGCATTTT. Protein: CASSYSKIFLSPQHF.

V gene TRBV5-1 combines with J gene TRBJ2-7; a possible D gene is TRBD1 (6 bases). Looked up from germline, CDR1 is SGHRS and CDR2 is YFSETQ. The CDR3 spans 14 residues. Trimming pared 3 bases from V and 6 bases from J, leaving 16 bases between. In nucleotides, the CDR3 is TGCGCCAGCAGCTACAGGGTCCCGGATTCCGAGCAGTACTTC. It specifies CASSYRVPDSEQYF.

The gene calls are TRBV24-1 and TRBJ2-7; D possibly matches TRBD1 or TRBD2 (5 bases each). The length of the CDR3 is 12 residues. Germline V gene data show CDR1 as KGHDR and CDR2 as SFDVKD. Trimming pared 8 bases from V and 6 bases from J, leaving 13 bases between. The CDR3 reads CATKGDSREQYF. Here the CDR3 DNA reads TGTGCCACCAAGGGAGACAGTCGCGAGCAGTACTTC.

This clone was recorded only once. The genes are TRBV7-2 and TRBJ1-2, with D possibly matching TRBD1 (5 bases). CDR3 length: 15 residues. Germline CDR1 SGHTA, CDR2 FQGNSA. V was trimmed by 1 base and J by 8 bases, leaving 17 bases between them. CDR3 in amino acids: CASSLGVGGEGGYTF. As DNA, the CDR3 is TGTGCCAGCAGCTTAGGGGTCGGAGGGGAGGGCGGCTACACCTTC. Full variable domain (missing parts from reference TRBV7-2 and TRBJ1-2): GAGVSQSPSNKVTEKGKDVELRCDPISGHTALYWYRQSLGQGLEFLIYFQGNSAPDKSGLPSDRFSAERTGGSVSTLTIQRTQQEDSAVYLCASSLGVGGEGGYTFGSGTRLTVV.

This clone was observed a single time. The rearrangement uses TRBV2 and TRBJ2-7, with 11 bases lining up with TRBD2. V was clipped by 10 bases and J by 1 base; unmatched bases: 3. The CDR3 covers 13 residues. Germline loops: CDR1 SNHLY, CDR2 FYNNEI. CDR3 DNA: TGTGCCACGGGGACTAGCGGTTCCTACGAGCAGTACTTC. This encodes CATGTSGSYEQYF.

The chain joins TRBV19 to TRBJ1-5, with TRBD1 identical over 7 bases. Per the germline V gene, CDR1 is LNHDA and CDR2 is SQIVND (reference sequence). V shed 5 bases and J 6 bases; nucleotides not matched to a gene: 4. The CDR3 has 13 amino acids. The CDR3 loop is CASSQGVIQPQHF. The CDR3 DNA follows: TGTGCCAGTAGTCAGGGGGTAATTCAGCCCCAGCATTTT.

V and J are TRBV19 and TRBJ1-1; D is uncertain. The CDR3 is made up of 12 amino acids. The V end lost 5 bases, the J end lost 4 bases, and 8 bases lay between the germline ends. From germline, CDR1 is LNHDA and CDR2 SQIVND (reference sequence). The DNA of the CDR3 is TGTGCCAGTAGTCACTCGGGCACTGAAGCTTTCTTT. Translating it yields CASSHSGTEAFF.

This chain connects TRBV5-5 to TRBJ1-2; 7 bases map to TRBD1. After removal of 2 bases from V and 1 base from J, the junction contained 2 bases not matched to a gene. This CDR3 has 14 residues. Germline V lookup: CDR1 SGHKS, CDR2 YYEKEE (reference sequence). CDR3 in amino acids: CASSLGTVNYGYTF. The DNA of the CDR3 is TGTGCCAGCAGCTTAGGGACAGTTAACTATGGCTACACCTTC. Full variable domain (outside the CDR3, taken from reference TRBV5-5 and TRBJ1-2): DAGVTQSPTHLIKTRGQQVTLRCSPISGHKSVSWYQQVLGQGPQFIFQYYEKEERGRGNFPDRFSARQFPNYSSELNVNALLLGDSALYLCASSLGTVNYGYTFGSGTRLTVV.

The CDR3 protein is CASSQEGILAGGSETQYF. The CDR3 nucleotides are TGTGCCAGCAGCCAAGAAGGTATACTAGCGGGAGGGTCAGAGACCCAGTACTTC. The chain uses TRBV3-1 (or the pseudogene TRBV3-2) and TRBJ2-5, with 13 bases fitting TRBD2. V shed 0 bases, J shed 4 bases, and the junction held 8 bases outside the gene matches. CDR3 length: 18 amino acids. From germline, CDR1 is LGHDT and CDR2 YNNKEL (reference sequence).

DNA for the CDR3: TGTGCCAGCAGTTACGGGACCTCCTACGAGCAGTACTTC. Its translation is CASSYGTSYEQYF. This chain connects TRBV6-5 to TRBJ2-7; D is possibly TRBD1 or TRBD2 (5 bases each). Germline CDR1 reads MNHEY; CDR2 reads SVGAGI. The ends were cut back, 2 bases at V and 0 bases at J, with 5 bases in the middle. The CDR3 length is 13 residues.

The chain combines TRBV30 with TRBJ2-7; D is perhaps TRBD2 (5 bases). The V gene lost 2 bases and the J gene lost 5 bases, with 10 bases spanning the gap. This CDR3 has 12 amino acids. Germline V gives CDR1 GTSNPN, CDR2 SVGIG (reference sequence). CDR3 in DNA: TGTGCCTGGAGTACGGGGTTTGACGAGCAGTACTTC. Translation gives CAWSTGFDEQYF.

This sequence joins TRBV3-1 (or the pseudogene TRBV3-2) and TRBJ1-6; TRBD1 matches 9 bases. Unmatched junction bases numbered 7, after V lost 5 bases and J lost 8 bases. Looked up from germline, CDR1 is LGHDT and CDR2 is YNNKEL (reference sequence). The CDR3 consists of 15 residues. CDR3 sequence reads: CASSTGQGLDSPLHF. The CDR3 nucleotides read TGTGCCAGCAGCACGGGACAGGGTTTGGATTCACCCCTCCACTTT.

This clone occurred a few times. The genes are TRBV9 and TRBJ2-5; D not resolved. V was pared by 2 bases and J by 2 bases, with 10 bases between. This CDR3 is 14 amino acids long. The germline CDR1 and CDR2 sequences are SGDLS and YYNGEE. In nucleotides, the CDR3 is TGTGCCAGCAGCGTGTACGGTGGGCAAGAGACCCAGTACTTC. Amino acid sequence: CASSVYGGQETQYF. Full variable domain (missing parts from reference TRBV9 and TRBJ2-5): DSGVTQTPKHLITATGQRVTLRCSPRSGDLSVYWYQQSLDQGLQFLIQYYNGEERAKGNILERFSAQQFPDLHSELNLSSLELGDSALYFCASSVYGGQETQYFGPGTRLLVL.

The chain recombines TRBV28 with TRBJ2-7; the D gene could be TRBD1 or TRBD2 (5 bases each). Germline values: CDR1 MDHEN, CDR2 SYDVKM. V was trimmed by 4 bases and J by 4 bases, leaving 17 bases between them. The CDR3 sequence is 15 residues long. The CDR3 reads CASSSGILGVYEQYF. As DNA, the CDR3 is TGTGCCAGCAGTTCAGGGATTCTCGGGGTATACGAGCAGTACTTC.

This clone has only one observation. J is TRBJ2-5 and V is TRBV7-9, with TRBD1 matching over 7 bases. V lost 5 bases and J lost 9; bases outside the gene matches: 18. This CDR3 contains 16 residues. Germline CDR1 SEHNR, CDR2 FQNEAQ (reference sequence). The CDR3 here is CASSLAVPQGRGAQYF. CDR3 in DNA: TGTGCCAGCAGCCTCGCGGTCCCACAGGGGCGAGGGGCCCAGTACTTC. Drawing the rest from reference TRBV7-9 and TRBJ2-5, the complete variable domain is DTGVSQNPRHKITKRGQNVTFRCDPISEHNRLYWYRQTLGQGPEFLTYFQNEAQLEKSRLLSDRFSAERPKGSFSTLEIQRTEQGDSAMYLCASSLAVPQGRGAQYFGPGTRLLVL.

The genes are TRBV9 and TRBJ1-6; 9 nucleotides align to TRBD1. Germline-derived CDR1 and CDR2 are SGDLS and YYNGEE. Germline trimming cut 0 bases from V and 10 bases from J; bases unmatched to any gene: 5. This CDR3 contains 15 residues. The CDR3 region has the DNA TGTGCCAGCAGCGTAGACGGGACAGGGTACTCACCCCTCCACTTT. It translates to CASSVDGTGYSPLHF.

The J gene is TRBJ1-4, the V gene TRBV5-1, with D unresolved. V dropped 2 bases and J dropped 7 bases, with 18 bases sitting between them. The germline gives CDR1 SGHRS, CDR2 YFSETQ. The CDR3 loop spans 16 amino acids. The CDR3 is CASSFEEWAGTEKLFF. As DNA, the CDR3 is TGCGCCAGCAGCTTTGAGGAGTGGGCAGGAACTGAAAAACTGTTTTTT.

V and J are TRBV10-3 and TRBJ2-7; 8 nucleotides align to TRBD1. Germline assignment: CDR1 ENHRY and CDR2 SYGVKD. The CDR3 is made up of 15 amino acids. V trimming: 6 bases; J trimming: 9 bases; junction bases outside the gene matches: 16. The DNA for the CDR3 is TGTGCCATCAGCAGACAGGGGACCCACGGACTTGGGCAGTACTTC. Its protein product is CAISRQGTHGLGQYF.

The J gene is TRBJ1-6, the V gene TRBV7-3; TRBD1 matches 9 bases. The V gene end was trimmed by 5 bases and the J gene end by 5 bases; junction bases not matched to a gene: 4. The CDR3 is made up of 15 amino acids. Germline V gives CDR1 SGHTA, CDR2 FQGTGA. The CDR3 region is CASSARTGDNSPLHF. The CDR3 region has the DNA TGTGCCAGCAGCGCCCGGACAGGGGATAATTCACCCCTCCACTTT.

V and J are TRBV30 and TRBJ1-5; the D is unclear. This CDR3 region has 12 residues. Trimming pared 1 base from V and 2 bases from J, leaving 3 bases between. Germline V CDR1 and CDR2: GTSNPN, SVGIG (reference sequence). The CDR3 is CAWSGGNQPQHF. The CDR3 nucleotides are TGTGCCTGGAGTGGGGGCAATCAGCCCCAGCATTTT.

The V call is TRBV10-3, the J call TRBJ2-1, with D possibly called TRBD1 or TRBD2 (7 bases each). The CDR3 totals 17 residues. Germline CDR1 reads ENHRY; CDR2 reads SYGVKD. With 1 base removed from V and 8 bases from J, the gap between germline ends came to 21 bases. In DNA form, the CDR3 reads TGTGCCATCAGTGAGTACAGGGCGGGAGAGGGGGCTGATGAGCAGTTCTTC. It specifies CAISEYRAGEGADEQFF.

The chain links TRBV11-3 to TRBJ2-7, with a weak D call TRBD2 (6 bases). Between the trimmed V and J ends, which lost 2 bases and 2 bases, there was a span of 16 bases. Germline V CDR1 and CDR2: SGHNT, YENEEA. The CDR3 is made up of 16 amino acids. This chain's CDR3 is CASSLPGGRDPYEQYF. CDR3 DNA: TGTGCCAGCAGCTTACCCGGGGGTAGGGATCCCTACGAGCAGTACTTC.

The chain employs TRBV6-1 and TRBJ2-2, with D perhaps TRBD2 (5 bases). This CDR3 comprises 16 residues. V lost 4 bases to trimming and J lost 5 bases, with 17 bases between them. The germline gives CDR1 MNHNS, CDR2 SASEGT. This CDR3 reads CASSAVRARGTGELFF. The DNA of the CDR3 is TGTGCCAGCAGTGCAGTAAGAGCCCGAGGGACCGGGGAGCTGTTTTTT.

The chain combines TRBV5-1 with TRBJ2-1; the D is unclear. V dropped 5 bases and J dropped 2 bases, with 11 bases sitting between them. Germline V gene lookup returns CDR1 SGHRS and CDR2 YFSETQ. The CDR3 has 14 residues. The CDR3 spells CASRLQSTYNEQFF. The DNA of the CDR3 is TGCGCCAGCAGGCTACAATCCACCTACAATGAGCAGTTCTTC.

The sample holds a few counts of this clone. V is TRBV7-8 and J is TRBJ2-5; tentatively, D is TRBD1 (6 bases). Germline V lookup: CDR1 SGHVS, CDR2 FQNEAQ. V lost 4 bases and J lost 5, with 14 bases in between. The CDR3 consists of 14 residues. The CDR3 coding sequence is TGTGCCAGCAGCTCTAGATGGGGGCGGGAGACCCAGTACTTC. Translating it yields CASSSRWGRETQYF.

This clone has only one observation. The gene calls are TRBV4-1 and TRBJ2-7; D is ambiguous. From germline, CDR1 is MGHRA and CDR2 YSYEKL. The CDR3 sequence is 13 residues long. Deletions cut 0 bases from V and 3 bases from J, with 6 bases between. In DNA form, the CDR3 reads TGCGCCAGCAGCCAAGATGACCGCTACGAGCAGTACTTC. Residues: CASSQDDRYEQYF.